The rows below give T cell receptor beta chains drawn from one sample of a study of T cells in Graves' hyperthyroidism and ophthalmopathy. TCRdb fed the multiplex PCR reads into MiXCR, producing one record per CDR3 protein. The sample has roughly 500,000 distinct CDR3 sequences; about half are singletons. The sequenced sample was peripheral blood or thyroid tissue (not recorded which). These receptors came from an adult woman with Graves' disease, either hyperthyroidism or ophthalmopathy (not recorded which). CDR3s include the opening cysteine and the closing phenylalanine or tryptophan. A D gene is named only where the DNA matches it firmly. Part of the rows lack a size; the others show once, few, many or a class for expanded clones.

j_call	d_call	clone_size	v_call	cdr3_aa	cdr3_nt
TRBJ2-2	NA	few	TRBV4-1	CASRPRGYGSGELFF	TGCGCCAGCAGACCCCGAGGGTATGGGAGCGGGGAGCTGTTTTTT
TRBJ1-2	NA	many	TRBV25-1	CASKGPMDSYGYTF	TGTGCCAGCAAAGGACCAATGGACAGCTATGGCTACACCTTC
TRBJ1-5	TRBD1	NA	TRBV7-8	CASSPTGQGSNQPQHF	TGTGCCAGCAGCCCTACGGGACAGGGGAGCAATCAGCCCCAGCATTTT
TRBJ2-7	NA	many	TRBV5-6	CASSSGYGDEQYF	TGTGCCAGCAGCTCCGGTTACGGGGACGAGCAGTACTTC
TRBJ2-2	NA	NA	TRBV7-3	CASSLTGQLFF	TGTGCCAGCAGCTTAACGGGGCAGCTGTTTTTT
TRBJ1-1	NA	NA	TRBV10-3	CAISALRGRSGATEAFF	TGTGCCATCAGTGCTTTGAGGGGCAGGTCCGGCGCCACTGAAGCTTTCTTT
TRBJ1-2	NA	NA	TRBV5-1	CASSLITTAFYGYTF	TGCGCCAGCAGCCTAATTACGACAGCCTTCTATGGCTACACCTTC
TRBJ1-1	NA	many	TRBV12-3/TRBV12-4	CASSPGVVNTEAFF	TGTGCCAGCAGTCCAGGGGTGGTGAACACTGAAGCTTTCTTT
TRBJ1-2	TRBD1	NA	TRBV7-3	CASSMSGQIYGYTF	TGTGCCAGCAGCATGTCGGGACAGATCTATGGCTACACCTTC
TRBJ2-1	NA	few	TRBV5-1	CASTAAYNEQFF	TGCGCCAGCACAGCAGCGTACAATGAGCAGTTCTTC
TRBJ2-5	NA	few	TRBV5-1	CASSLGWDGTQYF	TGCGCCAGCAGCCTCGGGTGGGATGGGACCCAGTACTTC
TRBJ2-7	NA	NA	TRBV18	CASSPRRTPYEQYF	TGTGCCAGCTCACCACGACGGACACCCTACGAGCAGTACTTC
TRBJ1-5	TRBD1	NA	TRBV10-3	CAISESGRGQGAQPQHF	TGTGCCATCAGTGAGTCCGGTCGAGGACAGGGGGCGCAGCCCCAGCATTTT
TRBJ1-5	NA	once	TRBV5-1	CASRQRRYLTGPQHF	TGCGCCAGCAGGCAAAGGAGATATCTCACCGGGCCCCAGCATTTT